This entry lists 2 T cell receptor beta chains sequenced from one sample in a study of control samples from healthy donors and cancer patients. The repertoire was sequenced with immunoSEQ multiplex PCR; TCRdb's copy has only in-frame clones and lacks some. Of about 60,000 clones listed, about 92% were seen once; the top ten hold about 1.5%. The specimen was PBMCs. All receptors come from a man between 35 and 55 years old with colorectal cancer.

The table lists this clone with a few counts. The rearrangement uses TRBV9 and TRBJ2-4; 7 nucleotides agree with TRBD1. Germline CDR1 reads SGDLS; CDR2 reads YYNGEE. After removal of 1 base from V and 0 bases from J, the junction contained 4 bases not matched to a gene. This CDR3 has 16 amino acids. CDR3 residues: CASSVSTGVAKNIQYF. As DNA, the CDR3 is TGTGCCAGCAGCGTATCAACAGGGGTAGCCAAAAACATTCAGTACTTC.

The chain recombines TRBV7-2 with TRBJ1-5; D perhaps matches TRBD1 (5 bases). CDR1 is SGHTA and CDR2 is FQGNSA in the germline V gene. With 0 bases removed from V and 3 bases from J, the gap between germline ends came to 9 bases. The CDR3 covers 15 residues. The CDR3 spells CASSLARQINQPQHF. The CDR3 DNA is TGTGCCAGCAGCTTAGCGCGACAGATCAATCAGCCCCAGCATTTT.